The entry that follows covers one T cell receptor beta chain sequence. Original analysis: The assay estimated nucleated cells by amplifying reference gene primers. Some clones are missing from TCRdb's copy, which holds only in-frame ones; the method was immunoSEQ multiplex PCR. V, J and clone size are taken as reported in that table, and D and trimming were inferred from the DNA itself. The profile covers 200,000 to 300,000 clones, with 88% appearing a single time and roughly 6% taken by the ten largest. The sample originates from a study of blood T cell repertoires in COVID-19. The overall study: Italy, Spain and the United States were the sources of the convalescent and acute COVID-19 samples. Sample material is recorded as cDNA or gDNA derived from T cells, B-cell-depleted T cells, or PBMCs.

The J segment lost 2 bases and the V segment lost 3 bases, leaving 5 bases of the junction unmatched. The V gene's germline CDR1 is PRHDT and CDR2 FYEKMQ (reference sequence). CDR3 length: 15 residues. Seattle's cohort entered during active infection and was followed longitudinally. Sequences were obtained from peripheral blood. This chain joins TRBV13 and TRBJ2-3, with 7 bases matching TRBD1. The clonotype comes from a woman aged 25 to 39 with COVID-19, enrolled during active disease. The CDR3 region has the DNA TGTGCCAGCAGCTTTGGGGACAGCCACACAGATACGCAGTATTTT. Translation gives CASSFGDSHTDTQYF. Variable domain in full (rest from reference TRBV13 and TRBJ2-3): AAGVIQSPRHLIKEKRETATLKCYPIPRHDTVYWYQQGPGQDPQFLISFYEKMQSDKGSIPDRFSAQQFSDYHSELNMSSLELGDSALYFCASSFGDSHTDTQYFGPGTRLTVL.